This T cell receptor beta chain was found in a study of T cell responses to AZD1222 COVID-19 vaccine. Study-wide results and limits: Vaccine-associated CD4 TCRs spanned spike, dominant at 160-218 and 743-854.

As to this clone: As yet, its antigen is unknown.

The protocol was immunoSEQ multiplex PCR, while the TCRdb copy is restricted to in-frame clones and leaves out a portion. The sample comprises 150,000 to 170,000 clones, about 87% of which are singletons, and 2.5% to 4% rests with the top ten. Sequencing used peripheral blood, obtained on day 0 of AZD1222 vaccination. The sequence came from an adult in good health.

CDR3 nucleotide sequence: TGCGCCAGCAGCCCCACCCCCTTGGGGGCTAGTGGTGAAGCTTTCTTT. Amino acid sequence: CASSPTPLGASGEAFF. The J gene is TRBJ1-1, the V gene TRBV5-1; weak D call: TRBD1 (6 bases). The ends were cut back, 4 bases at V and 7 bases at J, with 23 bases in the middle. Germline-derived CDR1 and CDR2 are SGHRS and YFSETQ. The CDR3 length is 16 residues.